This T cell receptor (beta chain) was sequenced for a study of molecular identifiers for immune sequencing clone quantification. TCRdb redid the calling of the PCR reads with MiXCR, one entry per CDR3 protein. The sample carries approximately 90,000 distinct CDR3 sequences, approximately 25% recorded once. Deletions cut 4 bases from V and 1 base from J, with 14 bases between. The CDR3 is 14 amino acids. The V gene's germline CDR1 is SQVTM and CDR2 ANQGSEA. This TCR was sampled from a human donor in good health. Some libraries in this study had Jurkat cell RNA spiked in. Material for sequencing was naive CD8+ T cells from blood, with Jurkat cell RNA spiked in. Documented subset: FACS-sorted CD8+CD4-CCR7+CD45RA+ naive T cells. The chain combines TRBV29-1 with TRBJ2-7; possibly TRBD1 or TRBD2 for D (5 bases each). CDR3 DNA: TGCAGCGTTGCTGCCGGGACGGGGTCCTACGAGCAGTACTTC. It is translated as CSVAAGTGSYEQYF.